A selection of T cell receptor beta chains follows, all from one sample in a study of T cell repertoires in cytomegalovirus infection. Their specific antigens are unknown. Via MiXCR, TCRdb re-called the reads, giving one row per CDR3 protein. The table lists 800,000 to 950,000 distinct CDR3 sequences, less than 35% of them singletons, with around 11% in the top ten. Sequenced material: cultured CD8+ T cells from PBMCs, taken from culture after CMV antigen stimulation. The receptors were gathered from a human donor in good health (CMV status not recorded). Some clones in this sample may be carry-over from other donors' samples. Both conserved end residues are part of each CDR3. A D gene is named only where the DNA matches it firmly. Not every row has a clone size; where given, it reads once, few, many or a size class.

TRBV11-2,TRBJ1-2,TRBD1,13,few,CASSLNRGPGYTF,TGTGCCAGCAGCTTAAACAGGGGGCCCGGCTACACCTTC
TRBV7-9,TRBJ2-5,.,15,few,CASSSSQGWQETQYF,TGTGCCAGCAGCTCGTCACAGGGTTGGCAAGAGACCCAGTACTTC
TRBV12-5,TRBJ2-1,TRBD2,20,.,CASGLGGGTSGGRSYNEQFF,TGTGCTAGTGGTTTGGGGGGTGGGACTAGCGGGGGGCGCTCCTACAATGAGCAGTTCTTC
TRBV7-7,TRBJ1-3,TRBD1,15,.,CASSYVQGARNTIYF,TGTGCCAGCAGCTACGTACAGGGGGCTAGAAACACCATATATTTT
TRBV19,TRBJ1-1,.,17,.,CASSTPVGIEMNTEAFF,TGTGCCAGTAGTACCCCCGTCGGGATAGAAATGAACACTGAAGCTTTCTTT
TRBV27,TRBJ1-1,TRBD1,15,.,CASSLHRGQNTEAFF,TGTGCCAGCAGTCTACACAGGGGGCAGAACACTGAAGCTTTCTTT
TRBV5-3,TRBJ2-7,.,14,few,CARSSRRGMPEQYF,TGTGCCAGAAGCTCTCGAAGGGGAATGCCCGAGCAGTACTTC
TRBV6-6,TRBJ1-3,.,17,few,CASSYSTPQAPGNTIYF,TGTGCCAGCAGTTACTCGACCCCCCAGGCCCCTGGAAACACCATATATTTT
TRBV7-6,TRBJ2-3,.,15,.,CASSLRGRDLDTQYF,TGTGCCAGCAGCTTAAGGGGACGGGACCTAGATACGCAGTATTTT
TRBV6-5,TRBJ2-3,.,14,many,CASSFGGEADTQYF,TGTGCCAGCAGTTTTGGAGGGGAGGCAGATACGCAGTATTTT
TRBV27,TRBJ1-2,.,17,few,CASSLFAPDSSTYGYTF,TGTGCCAGCAGTTTATTCGCCCCAGACAGCTCGACCTATGGCTACACCTTC
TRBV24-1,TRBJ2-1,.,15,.,CATSDSSSEDAEQFF,TGTGCCACCAGTGATTCGTCTAGCGAGGACGCTGAGCAGTTCTTC
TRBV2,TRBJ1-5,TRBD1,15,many,CASSSQGGQLQPQHF,TGTGCCAGCAGTTCTCAGGGGGGCCAGTTACAGCCCCAGCATTTT
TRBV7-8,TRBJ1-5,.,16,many,CASSPKNRNSNQPQHF,TGTGCCAGCAGCCCCAAGAACCGAAATAGCAATCAGCCCCAGCATTTT
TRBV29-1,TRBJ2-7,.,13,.,CSVLPDDYYEQYF,TGCAGCGTTCTTCCTGACGATTACTACGAGCAGTACTTC
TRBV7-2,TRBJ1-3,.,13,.,CASSPWYGNTIYF,TGTGCCAGCAGCCCCTGGTATGGAAACACCATATATTTT
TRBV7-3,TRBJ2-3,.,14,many,CASSSPDYTDTQYF,TGTGCCAGCAGCTCACCGGACTACACAGATACGCAGTATTTT
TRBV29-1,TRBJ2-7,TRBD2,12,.,CSVPLGGSEQYF,TGCAGCGTCCCTCTGGGGGGGAGCGAGCAGTACTTC
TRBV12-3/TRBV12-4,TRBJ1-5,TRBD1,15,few,CASSSDRGWNQPQHF,TGTGCCAGCAGCTCGGACAGGGGATGGAATCAGCCCCAGCATTTT
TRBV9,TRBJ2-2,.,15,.,CASSVDILGNGELFF,TGTGCCAGCAGCGTTGACATCTTGGGTAACGGGGAGCTGTTTTTT
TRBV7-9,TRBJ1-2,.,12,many,CASSLEGYGYTF,TGTGCCAGCAGCTTAGAGGGCTATGGCTACACCTTC
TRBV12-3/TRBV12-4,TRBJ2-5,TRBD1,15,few,CASSHRDREQETQYF,TGTGCCAGCAGCCACCGTGACAGGGAGCAAGAGACCCAGTACTTC
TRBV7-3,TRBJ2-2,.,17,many,CASSSTMGTANTGELFF,TGTGCCAGCAGCTCCACTATGGGGACCGCGAACACCGGGGAGCTGTTTTTT
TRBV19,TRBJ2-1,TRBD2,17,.,CASSLSGGALRNNEQFF,TGTGCCAGTAGTCTTAGCGGGGGGGCCCTTCGGAACAATGAGCAGTTCTTC
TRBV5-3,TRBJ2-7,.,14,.,CASSLAGAPDEQYF,TGTGCCAGCAGCTTGGCGGGTGCCCCGGACGAGCAGTACTTC